This entry features one T cell receptor (beta chain) sequence. What it binds is not known. Germline V gene data show CDR1 as SGHTA and CDR2 as FQGTGA. Unmatched junction bases numbered 3, after V lost 4 bases and J lost 9 bases. The CDR3 spans 12 residues. One entry per CDR3 protein, called by TCRdb with MiXCR from the RT-PCR reads. The data hold around 530,000 distinct CDR3 sequences, with about 10% observed a single time. This entry comes from a study of response to subunit inactivated influenza vaccine. Study findings and constraints: The study's authors posited that every seasonal influenza vaccination enlists few new T cells.

The source was PBMCs from blood, collected on the day of vaccination. The V call is TRBV7-3, the J call TRBJ2-1; 7 bases match TRBD2. The source of this sequence is a man in his forties or fifties who received an inactivated influenza vaccine. CDR3 DNA sequence: TGTGCCAGCAGCTCGGGCGGGGGTGAGCAGTTCTTC. Its protein is CASSSGGGEQFF.